The next 3 T cell receptor beta chains were all read from a single sample in a study of T cell responses to AZD1222 COVID-19 vaccine. Assay used: immunoSEQ multiplex PCR; TCRdb lists only in-frame clones, some missing. This repertoire shows 75,000 to 95,000 clones, about 91% found once; its top ten account for about a tenth. The input for sequencing was peripheral blood, taken 28 days after the second dose of the MenACWY control vaccine. Receptors were obtained from an adult who received the MenACWY meningococcal vaccine as a control.

This clone has just a few counts. The J gene is TRBJ2-2, the V gene TRBV10-3; TRBD2 aligns across 8 bases. The V and J ends lost 8 bases and 0 bases, in that order; junction bases with no gene match: 8. There are 16 residues in the CDR3. Germline CDR1 and CDR2: ENHRY and SYGVKD. CDR3 residues: CAIGLAPSANTGELFF. The CDR3 region has the DNA TGTGCCATCGGACTAGCACCCTCCGCGAACACCGGGGAGCTGTTTTTT.

This rearrangement joins TRBV4-3 to TRBJ2-7; 16 nucleotides align to TRBD2. CDR3 size: 17 residues. Germline V gene sequence: CDR1 LGHNA, CDR2 YSLEER. V shed 4 bases and J 1 base; nucleotides not matched to a gene: 4. CDR3 sequence: CASSLGTSGGGSYEQYF. The CDR3 DNA follows: TGCGCCAGCAGCCTCGGGACTAGCGGGGGGGGATCCTACGAGCAGTACTTC.

The chain combines TRBV10-3 with TRBJ1-3, with 8 nucleotides matching TRBD1. The CDR3 has 16 residues. The germline V gene has CDR1 ENHRY and CDR2 SYGVKD. After removal of 0 bases from V and 4 bases from J, the junction contained 5 bases not matched to a gene. This CDR3 is CAISESGQGIGNTIYF. DNA for the CDR3: TGTGCCATCAGTGAGTCAGGACAGGGAATCGGAAACACCATATATTTT.